These 29 T cell receptor beta chains share one sample of origin, sequenced in a study of cytomegalovirus exposure and HLA in healthy donors. 60 Vbeta and 13 Jbeta primers were used in PCR. Sequencing was performed with immunoSEQ multiplex PCR; in TCRdb, only in-frame clones are kept and a portion is missing. The data show around 150,000 clones, with roughly 80% seen just once and 1.5% to 2% held by the top ten. The sample taken for sequencing was PBMCs. These TCRs come from a woman in her 40s in good health and CMV-seronegative.

On this clone: The junction does not match germline at one end; this may be a read error. The J gene is TRBJ1-1, the V gene TRBV7-9; D call uncertain. Germline-derived CDR1 and CDR2 are SEHNR and FQNEAQ (reference sequence). This CDR3 comprises 15 residues. CDR3 region: CSSSLGRVPNTEAFF. CDR3 nucleotide sequence: TGTTCCAGCAGCTTAGGTCGGGTTCCAAACACTGAAGCTTTCTTT.

This chain joins TRBV5-1 and TRBJ2-5; TRBD1 agrees at 8 bases. V shed 4 bases, J shed 5 bases, and the junction held 7 bases outside the gene matches. Per the germline V gene, CDR1 is SGHRS and CDR2 is YFSETQ. The CDR3 loop spans 14 amino acids. The CDR3 DNA reads as TGCGCCAGCAGCCCAGGACAGGGCGGGGAGACCCAGTACTTC. Protein sequence: CASSPGQGGETQYF.

V usage is TRBV6-1 and J usage is TRBJ2-7, with 9 positions matching TRBD1. Trimming cost V 2 bases and J 1 base; bases outside gene matches: 15. Germline V gene sequence: CDR1 MNHNS, CDR2 SASEGT. The CDR3 is 19 residues long. This chain's CDR3 is CASSEMYPYGTGSSYEQYF. The DNA of the CDR3 is TGTGCCAGCAGTGAAATGTACCCCTATGGGACAGGGTCTTCCTACGAGCAGTACTTC.

The V gene is TRBV14, the J gene TRBJ2-1, with D possibly matching TRBD2 (6 bases). The V gene lost 0 bases and the J gene lost 2 bases, with 17 bases spanning the gap. From germline, CDR1 is SGHDN and CDR2 FVKESK. There are 18 residues in the CDR3. The CDR3 nucleotides read TGTGCCAGCAGCCAAGAGTATGGGGGAGGATGGGCCTACAATGAGCAGTTCTTC. This codes for CASSQEYGGGWAYNEQFF.

The gene calls are TRBV5-4 and TRBJ2-5; 8 nucleotides line up with TRBD2. Per germline, CDR1 SGHNT and CDR2 YYREEE (reference sequence). V lost 5 bases to trimming and J lost 1 base; unmatched junction nucleotides: 10. The CDR3 consists of 16 residues. The CDR3 DNA is TGTGCCAGCAGAGTGGAGCGGGAGACGACCCAAGAGACCCAGTACTTC. Its translation is CASRVERETTQETQYF.

The chain has TRBV4-2 and TRBJ2-1; 10 bases fit TRBD2. V was clipped by 0 bases and J by 2 bases; unmatched bases: 1. Germline CDR1 LGHNA, CDR2 YNFKEQ. This CDR3 comprises 16 residues. As DNA, the CDR3 is TGTGCCAGCAGCCAAGAAGGGACTAGCGCCTACAATGAGCAGTTCTTC. This codes for CASSQEGTSAYNEQFF.

The chain has TRBV7-9 and TRBJ2-5, with 8 bases fitting TRBD2. J lost 3 bases, V lost 6 bases, and 6 bases had no gene match. Germline values: CDR1 SEHNR, CDR2 FQNEAQ (reference sequence). The CDR3 is 14 amino acids. CDR3 in amino acids: CASREAGGKETQYF. DNA for the CDR3: TGTGCCAGCAGGGAGGCGGGGGGAAAAGAGACCCAGTACTTC. The complete variable domain, with remaining parts taken from reference TRBV7-9 and TRBJ2-5, reads DTGVSQNPRHKITKRGQNVTFRCDPISEHNRLYWYRQTLGQGPEFLTYFQNEAQLEKSRLLSDRFSAERPKGSFSTLEIQRTEQGDSAMYLCASREAGGKETQYFGPGTRLLVL.

This clone has only one observation. The chain uses TRBV7-9 and TRBJ2-1; 7 bases agree with TRBD2. This CDR3 spans 15 amino acids. Unmatched junction bases numbered 4, after V lost 5 bases and J lost 0 bases. Germline assignment: CDR1 SEHNR and CDR2 FQNEAQ (reference sequence). The CDR3 coding sequence is TGTGCCAGCAGCGCGCGGGGGAGCTCCTACAATGAGCAGTTCTTC. The encoded protein is CASSARGSSYNEQFF.

This chain joins TRBV10-1 and TRBJ2-5; TRBD1 aligns across 10 bases. V lost 5 bases and J lost 14; bases outside the gene matches: 8. CDR1 is WNHNN and CDR2 is SYGVQD in the germline V gene (reference sequence). The CDR3 has 12 residues. The CDR3 DNA reads TGCGCCAGCAGTTCCGGACAGGGGGAGAGATACTTC. Encoded protein: CASSSGQGERYF.

V and J are TRBV2 and TRBJ1-2; 8 nucleotides align to TRBD1. J gave up 4 bases and V 10 bases, and 5 bases lay outside the gene matches. Germline-derived CDR1 and CDR2 are SNHLY and FYNNEI. The CDR3 loop spans 12 amino acids. Here the CDR3 DNA reads TGTGCCAACCAGGGGGCGGGCTATGGCTACACCTTC. This translates into CANQGAGYGYTF. Full variable domain (rest looked up from reference TRBV2 and TRBJ1-2): EPEVTQTPSHQVTQMGQEVILRCVPISNHLYFYWYRQILGQKVEFLVSFYNNEISEKSEIFDDQFSVERPDGSNFTLKIRSTKLEDSAMYFCANQGAGYGYTFGSGTRLTVV.

J is TRBJ1-1 and V is TRBV10-3; D unclear. Germline loops: CDR1 ENHRY, CDR2 SYGVKD. CDR3 length: 15 residues. Trimming stripped 6 bases from V and 2 bases from J, with 16 bases between. CDR3 nucleotide sequence: TGTGCCATCAGCTCGACACAGTCTTCCAACACTGAAGCTTTCTTT. It is translated as CAISSTQSSNTEAFF.

This rearrangement joins TRBV29-1 to TRBJ1-2; 10 bases map to TRBD1. V lost 8 bases, J lost 6 bases, and 6 bases stayed unmatched. The germline gives CDR1 SQVTM, CDR2 ANQGSEA. The CDR3 covers 12 residues. CDR3 sequence reads: CSTRQGADGYTF. In nucleotides, the CDR3 is TGCAGCACCCGACAGGGGGCGGATGGCTACACCTTC.

The chain recombines TRBV28 with TRBJ2-7; a possible D gene is TRBD2 (6 bases). The germline CDR1 and CDR2 sequences are MDHEN and SYDVKM. V was clipped by 2 bases and J by 3 bases, with 11 bases between them. This CDR3 contains 14 residues. The CDR3 sequence is CASSLGGMGYEQYF. The DNA for the CDR3 is TGTGCCAGCAGTTTAGGAGGGATGGGCTACGAGCAGTACTTC. The full variable domain, its missing parts supplied by reference TRBV28 and TRBJ2-7, is DVKVTQSSRYLVKRTGEKVFLECVQDMDHENMFWYRQDPGLGLRLIYFSYDVKMKEKGDIPEGYSVSREKKERFSLILESASTNQTSMYLCASSLGGMGYEQYFGPGTRLTVT.

This clone has more than one count but fewer than ten. The V gene is TRBV30, the J gene TRBJ2-1, with no clear D. The V gene lost 4 bases and the J gene lost 0 bases, with 13 bases spanning the gap. The CDR3 consists of 15 residues. Germline values: CDR1 GTSNPN, CDR2 SVGIG (reference sequence). Written as DNA, the CDR3 is TGTGCCTGGACCCCTCTCGCGGCCTCCTACAATGAGCAGTTCTTC. Its protein product is CAWTPLAASYNEQFF.

In regard to this clone: One end of the junction does not line up with germline, which may come from a read error. The rearrangement joins TRBV7-9 to TRBJ1-5, with a possible D match to TRBD1 (5 bases). This CDR3 has 16 amino acids. Germline V lookup: CDR1 SEHNR, CDR2 FQNEAQ (reference sequence). The DNA for the CDR3 is TGTTCCAGCAGCTTAGGATGGCAGGGAAGCAATCAGCCCCAGCATTTT. Translated: CSSSLGWQGSNQPQHF.

The chain couples TRBV6-5 to TRBJ2-5; D might be TRBD1 (6 bases). V was shortened by 6 bases and J by 6 bases, with 14 bases between the two germline ends. CDR1 is MNHEY and CDR2 is SVGAGI in the germline V gene. The CDR3 is made up of 13 amino acids. Written as DNA, the CDR3 is TGTGCCAGCAGGGTTACGGGGACACAGACCCAGTACTTC. It encodes CASRVTGTQTQYF.

This sequence joins TRBV19 and TRBJ1-1; TRBD1 is a possible D gene (5 bases). The CDR3 is 14 residues long. With 5 bases removed from V and 0 bases from J, the gap between germline ends came to 10 bases. CDR1 is LNHDA, CDR2 SQIVND, per germline (reference sequence). The CDR3 coding sequence is TGTGCCAGTAGTTCAGGGATAATGAACACTGAAGCTTTCTTT. Protein sequence: CASSSGIMNTEAFF. The entire variable domain, with the rest obtained from reference TRBV19 and TRBJ1-1, is as follows: DGGITQSPKYLFRKEGQNVTLSCEQNLNHDAMYWYRQDPGQGLRLIYYSQIVNDFQKGDIAEGYSVSREKKESFPLTVTSAQKNPTAFYLCASSSGIMNTEAFFGQGTRLTVV.

The rearrangement joins TRBV28 to TRBJ1-2; TRBD1 matches at 9 bases. The ends lost 5 bases at V and 4 bases at J; junction bases unmatched: 8. Per the germline V gene, CDR1 is MDHEN and CDR2 is SYDVKM. The CDR3 length is 15 residues. The CDR3 loop is CASSTYDRGVYGYTF. Here the CDR3 DNA reads TGTGCCAGCAGTACCTACGACAGGGGGGTCTATGGCTACACCTTC.

This clone occurred a few times. The gene calls are TRBV28 and TRBJ2-7, with 8 bases matching TRBD1. The CDR3 totals 14 residues. Germline V lookup: CDR1 MDHEN, CDR2 SYDVKM. After removal of 4 bases from V and 2 bases from J, the junction contained 4 bases not matched to a gene. The CDR3 region has the DNA TGTGCCAGCAGTTCCAGGGGGCGCACCTACGAGCAGTACTTC. It translates to CASSSRGRTYEQYF.

This clone has just a few counts. V and J are TRBV5-5 and TRBJ1-2, with D possibly matching TRBD1 (5 bases). The CDR3 totals 13 residues. Germline CDR1 reads SGHKS; CDR2 reads YYEKEE (reference sequence). Trimming stripped 4 bases from V and 7 bases from J, with 14 bases between. The CDR3 loop is CASSQGVSTGYTF. CDR3 DNA sequence: TGTGCCAGCAGCCAAGGGGTCTCGACTGGCTACACCTTC.

The chain is built from TRBV6-6 and TRBJ2-1; D call uncertain. Germline loops: CDR1 MNHNY, CDR2 SVGAGI (reference sequence). V lost 1 base, J lost 5 bases, and 6 bases lay in between. CDR3 length: 13 residues. The CDR3 region has the DNA TGTGCCAGCAGTTACTATTCGGACAATGAGCAGTTCTTC. Translated: CASSYYSDNEQFF.

With regard to this clone: The germline gene is not matched at one end of the junction; a read error may be the cause. The chain uses TRBV7-9 and TRBJ2-7; weak D call: TRBD2 (5 bases). Germline assignment: CDR1 SEHNR and CDR2 FQNEAQ (reference sequence). The CDR3 has 16 amino acids. The CDR3 sequence: CSSSLASVGSVNEQYF. DNA of the CDR3: TGTTCCAGCAGCTTAGCGTCGGTAGGGAGCGTAAACGAGCAGTACTTC.

The chain couples TRBV5-1 to TRBJ2-3, with 8 bases aligning to TRBD1. This CDR3 has 14 residues. The V segment lost 7 bases and the J segment 4 bases; nucleotides outside the gene matches: 8. Germline lookup yields CDR1 SGHRS and CDR2 YFSETQ. The CDR3 region is CASSLGRGPDTQYF. The CDR3 coding sequence is TGCGCCAGCTCCTTGGGCAGGGGGCCAGATACGCAGTATTTT.

This clone was observed once. The chain employs TRBV5-6 and TRBJ2-7, with TRBD1 matching over 9 bases. The CDR3 spans 14 residues. Looked up from germline, CDR1 is SGHDT and CDR2 is YYEEEE. V trimming: 5 bases; J trimming: 3 bases; junction bases outside the gene matches: 6. CDR3 DNA: TGTGCCAGCAGTTACGGACAGGGGCGCTACGAGCAGTACTTC. This codes for CASSYGQGRYEQYF.

The chain employs TRBV7-8 and TRBJ2-3, with 7 bases lining up with TRBD2. V lost 7 bases to trimming and J lost 1 base; unmatched junction nucleotides: 8. This CDR3 has 15 amino acids. The V gene's germline CDR1 is SGHVS and CDR2 FQNEAQ. CDR3: CASIQWAGGTDTQYF. The CDR3 DNA follows: TGTGCCAGCATTCAGTGGGCGGGGGGCACAGATACGCAGTATTTT.

The V gene is TRBV6-1, the J gene TRBJ1-1; TRBD1 aligns across 9 bases. Losses at the gene ends were 4 bases for V and 5 bases for J; bases not matched to a gene: 5. Germline V CDR1 and CDR2: MNHNS, SASEGT. The CDR3 runs 14 residues. In DNA form, the CDR3 reads TGTGCCAGCAGTGGGGGACAGGGAGGTACTGAAGCTTTCTTT. Its protein product is CASSGGQGGTEAFF.

The J gene is TRBJ2-3, the V gene TRBV5-1, with 7 positions matching TRBD1. The CDR3 is 14 amino acids. Germline lookup yields CDR1 SGHRS and CDR2 YFSETQ. Germline trimming cut 2 bases from V and 6 bases from J; bases unmatched to any gene: 6. The CDR3 loop is CASSFTGVSDTQYF. CDR3 nucleotides: TGCGCCAGCAGCTTTACAGGGGTCTCGGATACGCAGTATTTT.

The chain couples TRBV21-1 to TRBJ2-2; TRBD1 is taken as the D call from the table, unchecked against the DNA. TRBV21-1 is described as a pseudogene. The CDR3 totals 15 residues. The CDR3 region is CASSKAYRATGELFF. DNA of the CDR3: TGTGCCAGCAGCAAAGCGTACAGGGCCACCGGGGAGCTGTTTTTT.

V usage is TRBV29-1 and J usage is TRBJ2-1, with D uncertain. This CDR3 comprises 10 residues. Germline V gene data show CDR1 as SQVTM and CDR2 as ANQGSEA. V shed 7 bases and J shed 9 bases, with 10 bases lying between them. In nucleotides, the CDR3 is TGCAGCGGCAACTTTCCTGAGCAGTTCTTC. Protein product: CSGNFPEQFF.